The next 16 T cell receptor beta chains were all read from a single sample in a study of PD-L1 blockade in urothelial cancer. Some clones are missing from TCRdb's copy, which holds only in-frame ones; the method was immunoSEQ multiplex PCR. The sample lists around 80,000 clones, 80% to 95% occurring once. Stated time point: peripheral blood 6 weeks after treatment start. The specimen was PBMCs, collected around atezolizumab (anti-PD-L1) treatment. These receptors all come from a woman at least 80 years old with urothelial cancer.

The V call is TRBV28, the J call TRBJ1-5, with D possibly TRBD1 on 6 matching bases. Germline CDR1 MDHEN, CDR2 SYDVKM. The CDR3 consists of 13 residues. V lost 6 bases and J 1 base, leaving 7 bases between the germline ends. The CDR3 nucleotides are TGTGCCAGCAGCACAGGGAGCAATCAGCCCCAGCATTTT. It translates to CASSTGSNQPQHF.

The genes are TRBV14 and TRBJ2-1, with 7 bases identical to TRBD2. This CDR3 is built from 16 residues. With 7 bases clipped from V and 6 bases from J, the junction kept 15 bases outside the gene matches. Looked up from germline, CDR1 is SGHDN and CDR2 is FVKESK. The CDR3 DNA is TGTGCCAGCACCGTACGGACTAGTTGGATTAGCAATGAGCAGTTCTTC. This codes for CASTVRTSWISNEQFF.

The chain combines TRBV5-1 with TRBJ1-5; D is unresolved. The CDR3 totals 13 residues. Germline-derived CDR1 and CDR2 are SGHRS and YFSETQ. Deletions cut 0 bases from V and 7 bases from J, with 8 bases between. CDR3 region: CASSLARTQPQHF. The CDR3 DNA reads TGCGCCAGCAGCTTGGCCAGAACCCAGCCCCAGCATTTT.

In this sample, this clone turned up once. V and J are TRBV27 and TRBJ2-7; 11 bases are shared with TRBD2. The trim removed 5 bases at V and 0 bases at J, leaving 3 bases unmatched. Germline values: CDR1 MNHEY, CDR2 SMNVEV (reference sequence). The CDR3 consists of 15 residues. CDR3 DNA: TGTGCCAGCAGTCTTAGCGGGGGGGGCTCCTACGAGCAGTACTTC. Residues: CASSLSGGGSYEQYF.

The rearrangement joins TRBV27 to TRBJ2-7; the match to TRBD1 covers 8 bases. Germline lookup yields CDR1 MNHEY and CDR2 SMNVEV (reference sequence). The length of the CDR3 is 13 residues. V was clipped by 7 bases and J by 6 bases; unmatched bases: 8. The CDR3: CASMRQGAPEQYF. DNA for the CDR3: TGTGCCAGCATGAGGCAGGGGGCTCCCGAGCAGTACTTC.

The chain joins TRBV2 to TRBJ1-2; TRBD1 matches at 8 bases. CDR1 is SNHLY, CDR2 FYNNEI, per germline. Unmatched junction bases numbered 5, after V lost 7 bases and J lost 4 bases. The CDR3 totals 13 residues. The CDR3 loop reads CASKGQVLYGYTF. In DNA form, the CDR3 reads TGTGCCAGCAAGGGACAGGTCCTCTATGGCTACACCTTC. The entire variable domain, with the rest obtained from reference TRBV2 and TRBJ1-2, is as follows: EPEVTQTPSHQVTQMGQEVILRCVPISNHLYFYWYRQILGQKVEFLVSFYNNEISEKSEIFDDQFSVERPDGSNFTLKIRSTKLEDSAMYFCASKGQVLYGYTFGSGTRLTVV.

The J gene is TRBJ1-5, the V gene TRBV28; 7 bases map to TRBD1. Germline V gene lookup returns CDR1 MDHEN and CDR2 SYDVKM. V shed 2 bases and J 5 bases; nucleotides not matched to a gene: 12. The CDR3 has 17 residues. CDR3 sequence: CASSLKGAKTNHQPQHF. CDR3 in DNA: TGTGCCAGCAGTTTAAAGGGGGCAAAAACCAACCATCAGCCCCAGCATTTT.

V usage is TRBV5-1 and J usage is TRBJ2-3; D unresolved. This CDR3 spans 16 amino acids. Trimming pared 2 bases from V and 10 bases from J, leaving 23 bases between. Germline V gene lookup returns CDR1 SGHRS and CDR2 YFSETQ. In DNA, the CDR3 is TGCGCCAGCAGCTTAACAACGCGGCTCTCCGAGAATGCGCAGTATTTT. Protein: CASSLTTRLSENAQYF.

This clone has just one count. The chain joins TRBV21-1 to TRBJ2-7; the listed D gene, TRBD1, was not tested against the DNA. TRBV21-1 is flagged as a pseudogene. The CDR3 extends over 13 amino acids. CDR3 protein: CASAGGQGYEQYF. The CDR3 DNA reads TGTGCCAGCGCAGGGGGACAGGGGTACGAGCAGTACTTC.

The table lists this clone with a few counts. DNA for the CDR3: TGTGCCAGCAGCCTTATGGGAGGCCAAGAGACCCAGTACTTC. Protein sequence: CASSLMGGQETQYF. This rearrangement joins TRBV5-4 to TRBJ2-5; the D gene is possibly TRBD2 (6 bases). The germline V gene encodes CDR1 SGHNT and CDR2 YYREEE (reference sequence). Trimming stripped 4 bases from V and 1 base from J, with 11 bases between. The CDR3 consists of 14 residues.

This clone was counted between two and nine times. CDR3 region: CATSKEKSQPQHF. The CDR3 bases are TGTGCCACCAGCAAAGAAAAGAGCCAGCCCCAGCATTTT. V usage is TRBV15 and J usage is TRBJ1-5; D unresolved. V was shortened by 4 bases and J by 7 bases, with 11 bases between the two germline ends. In germline, CDR1 is LNHNV, CDR2 YYDKDF (reference sequence). The CDR3 totals 13 residues.

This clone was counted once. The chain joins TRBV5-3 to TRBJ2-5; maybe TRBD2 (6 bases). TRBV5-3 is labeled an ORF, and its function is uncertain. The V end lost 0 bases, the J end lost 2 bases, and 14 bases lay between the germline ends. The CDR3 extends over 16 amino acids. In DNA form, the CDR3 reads TGTGCCAGAAGCTTGGGGGGGGTCTCGGAACAAGAGACCCAGTACTTC. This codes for CARSLGGVSEQETQYF.

Here the CDR3 reads CASSLDTSAYNEQFF. The CDR3, as DNA: TGTGCCAGCAGCTTAGATACTAGCGCTTACAATGAGCAGTTCTTC. The chain employs TRBV7-2 and TRBJ2-1, with 7 bases aligning to TRBD2. The length of the CDR3 is 15 residues. Germline assignment: CDR1 SGHTA and CDR2 FQGNSA. V shed 1 base, J shed 4 bases, and the junction held 4 bases outside the gene matches.

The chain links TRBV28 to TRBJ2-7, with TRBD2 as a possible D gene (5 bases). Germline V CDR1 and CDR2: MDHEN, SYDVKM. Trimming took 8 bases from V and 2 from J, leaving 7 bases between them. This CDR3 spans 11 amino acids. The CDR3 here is CASSGAYEQYF. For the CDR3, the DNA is TGTGCCAGCTCCGGGGCCTACGAGCAGTACTTC.

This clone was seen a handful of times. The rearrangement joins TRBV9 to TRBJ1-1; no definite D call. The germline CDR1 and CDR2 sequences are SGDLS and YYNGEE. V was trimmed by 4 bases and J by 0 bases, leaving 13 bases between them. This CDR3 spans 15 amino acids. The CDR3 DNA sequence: TGTGCCAGCAGCAGCGCCCGGGGTCTGAACACTGAAGCTTTCTTT. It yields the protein CASSSARGLNTEAFF.

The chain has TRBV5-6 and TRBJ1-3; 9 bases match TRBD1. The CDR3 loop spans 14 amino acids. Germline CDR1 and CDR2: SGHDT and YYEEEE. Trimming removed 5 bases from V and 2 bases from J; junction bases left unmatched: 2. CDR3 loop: CASRDRGAGNTIYF. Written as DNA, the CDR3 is TGTGCCAGCAGGGACAGGGGCGCTGGAAACACCATATATTTT.